The present T cell receptor (beta chain) was sequenced within a study of cytomegalovirus exposure and HLA in healthy donors (dated by TCRdb to about 2017). Regarding the study in general: An earlier analysis of several hundred of the donors reported approximately 300 Gb of sequence data and roughly 120 million unique TCR beta sequences obtained from roughly 180 million T cells. Every discovery cohort repertoire had been produced on one sequencing platform. Both class I and class II loci were covered by HLA typing, at four-digit resolution. Among some 410 genotyped donors of the cohort, an average of around 240,000 unique TCR beta nucleotide sequences were sequenced per donor, roughly 20% of them non-productive. An early release covering about 600 HLA-typed donors comprised about 320 gigabases of sequencing data and about 90 million unique TCR sequences. Typing coverage varied by locus: roughly 629-640 donors for A, B, C, DRB1 and DQB1; approximately 520 for DQA1; more than 600 for DPA1; more than 450 for DPB1. The later analysis used no new phenotypic data to find candidate immune exposures, relying instead on TCR beta sequences and their occurrence across donors. The study aimed to test whether signatures of past pathogen exposure could be identified by cataloging public T cell receptors. A later analysis re-analyzed previously published TCR beta repertoires from approximately 670 donors and added high-resolution HLA genotyping to study TCR occurrence patterns. The genetic ancestry cluster associated with self-reported Caucasian donors included approximately 85% of the approximately 430 genotyped donors. In an earlier analysis of about 590 of the donors, high-throughput TCR beta sequencing was used to judge whether each TCR beta V gene segment behaved as functional or pseudogenic. To predict cytomegalovirus infection status, the study brought together high-throughput TCR immunosequencing, statistical association of individual TCRs with disease status, and machine learning. The study profiled the T cell repertoires of 550 to 700 subjects by immunosequencing and related them to cytomegalovirus serostatus. A later genetic analysis used genome-wide SNP genotypes for about 65% of the roughly 700 donors, treating that subset as a discovery cohort. Along with the roughly 670-subject first cohort, a separate validation cohort of over a hundred different subjects was used. Roughly 5 DR-DQ haplotypes were handled as single units for association and clustering, since linkage in the cohort was strong. Donor age, sex, ethnicity and CMV serostatus were collected together with the repertoire data. Overall study results and their limits: Cytomegalovirus status was reported to be diagnosed by the classifier with high specificity and sensitivity in both the original and validation cohorts. A cluster of highly shared sequence variants was judged likely to be a technical artifact of the sequencing pipeline. Compared with equally common non-associated chains, HLA-associated TCR beta chains in a later analysis were more clonally expanded and had lower generation probabilities. The study listed 150 to 200 TCR beta chains as associated with cytomegalovirus. A later analysis reported that several top co-occurrence clusters appeared linked to parvovirus B19, influenza, CMV and Epstein-Barr virus. The earlier analysis of some 560 of the donors excluded around 17 rarely observed V segments, including chromosome 9 orphons, because counts were too low. According to a later analysis, most CMV-associated TCR beta chains appeared to be HLA-restricted, and the HLA associations seemed to be driven largely by CMV exposure. A further reported finding was that TCR beta sequences accurately predicted the HLA-A and HLA-B alleles for most subjects in the first cohort. In a later analysis, TCR association rates were found to vary across HLA loci, with the most associated TCRs seen for DRB1 alleles and the fewest for HLA-C alleles. Across donors, most TCR sequences were observed very rarely, whereas some public TCRs were present in many individuals. Presence/absence analyses assumed roughly uniform sequencing depth across donors, an assumption that may not hold. A later analysis associated about 17,000 TCR beta sequences with specific HLA alleles at a false discovery rate of 0.05. Linkage disequilibrium might explain the correlated functional status among segregating V segments, but an unknown experimental factor could not be ruled out. The 87-base-pair reads could not distinguish some IMGT-functional V segments, including TRBV6-2 and TRBV6-3, so those segments were excluded. An earlier analysis of some 590 of the donors showed that most TCR beta V segments appeared in productive rearrangements either about 90% or about 30% of the time, which broadly matched IMGT annotations. A later genetic analysis reported fewer N-insertions in productive TCRs among donors in an Asian-associated ancestry cluster than the 666-donor mean. When HLA alleles, especially DR and DQ, strongly co-occurred, TCR associations were difficult to assign to individual alleles. Immune exposure information for the cohort was limited to CMV serostatus. A later genetic analysis associated a missense DCLRE1C variant with V-gene and J-gene trimming of TCR beta chains, and an independent cohort replicated the association. A few of the identified cytomegalovirus-associated TCR beta chains were confirmed in vitro to be specific for cytomegalovirus antigens. In this cohort, only TCR beta chains were sequenced, and detectable features were limited by the absence of alpha or paired-chain data. The authors suggested that the approach could potentially be generalized to other disease states and immunological phenotypes. Because HLA typing was missing for some donors at each locus, association tests included only the typed subset.

Preparation of the library involved the immunoSEQ multiplex PCR assay. For the multiplex PCR, a mixture combining 60 forward primers for TCR Vbeta segments and 13 reverse primers for TCR Jbeta segments was used. Amplification of the CDR3 region of rearranged TCR beta genes was performed with a multiplex PCR assay on genomic DNA. The amplified TCR beta libraries were sequenced on the Illumina HiSeq System as 87-base-pair reads. Under the source paper's analysis protocol: A later analysis tallied approximately 87 million unique TCR beta chains across the 600 to 700 repertoires, and approximately 12 million of those chains were shared by two or more donors. To remove PCR and sequencing errors, raw reads were error-corrected and collapsed into unique sequences using a nearest-neighbor algorithm that merged closely related sequences. To assign V, D and J gene segments, CDR3 sequences were aligned to IMGT reference sequences. For a sequence to be retained, a match of at least six nucleotides was required to both a V gene segment and a J gene segment. A rearrangement was called productive if the CDR3 had no stop codons and remained in frame with V and J, and every other rearrangement was called non-productive. Following IMGT convention, CDR3 was defined as the stretch from the second conserved V-encoded cysteine up to the conserved J-encoded phenylalanine. Sequences without an unambiguous match to a single V gene segment were excluded from the earlier analysis of a few hundred of the donors. An earlier analysis of 500 to 700 of the donors classified V segments as functional when productive rearrangements were above 56.7% and as segregating when the standard deviation between donors was above 5%. A statistical classification framework was built to diagnose cytomegalovirus status from the catalog of TCR beta chain sequences. A later analysis assigned V and J genes by comparing TCR nucleotide sequences with IMGT/GENE-DB human TR gene sequences. The TCRdist pipeline was used in a later analysis to assign CDR3 sequences and most-parsimonious VDJ recombination scenarios. In a later analysis, every TCR beta chain was defined by the combination of its CDR3 amino acid sequence and its V-gene family, and reads without a unique V-gene family were dropped. To address suspected cross-contamination and a sequencing artifact, a later analysis removed roughly 640 highly shared, low-generation-probability nucleotide sequences. In a later analysis, a clonal expansion index for each public chain was calculated from normalized within-repertoire ranks of inferred template counts. In a later analysis, generation probabilities were computed using a VDJ recombination model fitted to out-of-frame rearrangements, and the results were checked against IGoR. A later analysis scored TCR-TCR, TCR-HLA and TCR-CMV co-occurrence with hypergeometric tests, applying a repertoire-size bias correction to TCR pairs. In a later analysis, false discovery rates were estimated by permuting HLA or CMV assignments 20 times. In a later analysis, co-occurring TCRs were grouped with DBSCAN, and TCRdist sequence similarity was added when clustering was performed within HLA-allele-positive subsets. For co-occurrence clustering, repertoires with fewer than 30,000 or more than 120,000 public chains were excluded, along with a handful of repertoires with anomalous nucleotide sharing. TCRdb holds this immuneACCESS table with in-frame rearrangements only. Some clones are missing; in checked studies, unresolved V genes explain under half, and the rest has no known cause. V and J calls and clone size follow that table, whereas D and trimming were derived from the DNA. The sample contains approximately 260,000 clones, about nine tenths of them found a single time. Clones ranked in the top ten supply about 1.5% of the sample.

The germline V gene gives CDR1 as MNHEY and CDR2 as SVGAGI. From cysteine to phenylalanine, the CDR3 is 15 amino acids long. Only the CDR3 part of the read is kept: 45 bases, read in frame from the first base. The V end gives up 5 bases and the J end 9 bases, leaving 8 bases in the junction not matched to a gene. The cohort consisted of approximately 670 healthy bone marrow donors. At the time of sampling, all cohort members were nominally healthy, though unrecorded immune exposures were likely present. The donor was CMV seronegative and belonged to the group of 352 seronegative cohort members. Each donor provided a peripheral blood sample, and peripheral blood mononuclear cells were used for TCR beta sequencing. The Qiagen DNeasy Blood Extraction Kit was used to extract genomic DNA from the blood cell samples. On this clone: Its antigen is not yet known. Qualities for individual bases were not recorded, and no much larger clone is one base off.

The sample comprised PBMCs. The TCR sequence derives from a girl aged 2 to 10 in good health and CMV-seronegative. Recombination joined TRBV6-5 with TRBJ2-1; 12 central nucleotides agree with TRBD2. The nucleotides are TGTGCCAGCAGTCTAGCGGGAGGGCCGGGGGGTGAGCAGTTCTTC. Translated, it reads CASSLAGGPGGEQFF.